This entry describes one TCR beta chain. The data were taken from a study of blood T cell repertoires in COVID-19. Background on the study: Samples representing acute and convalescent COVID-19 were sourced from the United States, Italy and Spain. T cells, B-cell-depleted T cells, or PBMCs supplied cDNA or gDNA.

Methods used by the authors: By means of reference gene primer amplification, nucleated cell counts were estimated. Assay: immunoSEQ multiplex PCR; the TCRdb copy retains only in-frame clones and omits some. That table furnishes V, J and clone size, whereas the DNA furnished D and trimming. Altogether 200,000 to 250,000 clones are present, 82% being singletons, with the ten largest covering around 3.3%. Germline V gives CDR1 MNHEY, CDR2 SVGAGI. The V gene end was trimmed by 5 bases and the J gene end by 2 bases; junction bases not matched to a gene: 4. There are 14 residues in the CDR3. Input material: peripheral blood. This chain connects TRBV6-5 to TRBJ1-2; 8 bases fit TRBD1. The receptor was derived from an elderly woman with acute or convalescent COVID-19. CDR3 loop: CASSRQGSNYGYTF. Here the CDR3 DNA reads TGTGCCAGCAGTCGACAGGGGTCGAACTATGGCTACACCTTC.